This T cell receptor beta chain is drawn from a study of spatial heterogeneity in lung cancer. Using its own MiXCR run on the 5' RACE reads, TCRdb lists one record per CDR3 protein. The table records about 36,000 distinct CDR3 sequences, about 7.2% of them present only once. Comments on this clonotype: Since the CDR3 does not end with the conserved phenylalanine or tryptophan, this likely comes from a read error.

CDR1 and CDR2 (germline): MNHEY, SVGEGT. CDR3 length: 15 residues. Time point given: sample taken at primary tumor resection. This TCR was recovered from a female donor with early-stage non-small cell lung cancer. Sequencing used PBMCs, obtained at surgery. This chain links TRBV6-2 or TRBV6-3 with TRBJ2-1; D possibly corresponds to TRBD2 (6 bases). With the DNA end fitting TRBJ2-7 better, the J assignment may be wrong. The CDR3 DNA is TGTGCCAGCAGTCCCCCCAACCGGGAGCACAATGAGCAGTACTAC. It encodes CASSPPNREHNEQYY.